The TCR beta chain described here comes from a study of cytomegalovirus exposure and HLA in healthy donors. Researchers ran the PCR with 60 Vbeta and 13 Jbeta primers. Some clones are missing from TCRdb's copy, which holds only in-frame ones; the method was immunoSEQ multiplex PCR. The sample holds 100,000 to 150,000 clones, around 77% seen once. Germline V gene sequence: CDR1 MGHRA, CDR2 YSYEKL. Trimming removed 0 bases at V and 0 bases at J, with 4 bases between. The CDR3 totals 14 residues. The receptor's source is a middle-aged woman in good health and CMV-seropositive. This chain links TRBV4-1 with TRBJ2-3, with D unclear. What was sequenced was PBMCs. The chain's CDR3 is CASSQDQSTDTQYF. The CDR3 DNA reads as TGCGCCAGCAGCCAAGACCAGAGCACAGATACGCAGTATTTT.